One and the same sample provided the 5 T cell receptor beta chains below, sequenced in a study of T cells expressing NK-cell markers. TCRdb re-called the 5' RACE reads; every CDR3 protein appears as one record, without DNA. Its table records a few hundred thousand distinct CDR3 sequences. The material sequenced was blood T cells: a sorted CD56 or NKG2C T cell subset, CD4+ or CD8+ T cells, or bulk PBMC T cells (not recorded which). The receptors derive from a man aged 18-69 years in good health.

The gene calls are TRBV15 and TRBJ2-7. Per germline, CDR1 LNHNV and CDR2 YYDKDF (reference sequence). There are 15 residues in the CDR3. CDR3 sequence reads: CATPVADPNSYEQYF.

This rearrangement joins TRBV12-3 or TRBV12-4 to TRBJ1-4; the TCRdb call, TRBD1, lacks DNA for checking. The CDR3 extends over 13 amino acids. CDR3: CASSPGHYEKLFF.

The genes are TRBV11-2 and TRBJ1-4; absent DNA, TCRdb's TRBD1 call cannot be checked. The germline gives CDR1 SGHAT, CDR2 FQNNGV. This CDR3 has 20 residues. The CDR3 loop reads CASSLDLDRDIYRTNEKLFF.

This sequence joins TRBV7-9 and TRBJ2-7; TCRdb's D call, TRBD1, is unchecked because there is no DNA. The CDR3 consists of 14 residues. CDR1 and CDR2 from the germline V gene are SEHNR and FQNEAQ (reference sequence). The CDR3 here is CASSFHQGVYEQYF.

The chain uses TRBV20-1 and TRBJ2-5; as DNA is missing, the TRBD1 call by TCRdb cannot be tested. There are 15 residues in the CDR3. Per the germline V gene, CDR1 is DFQATT and CDR2 is SNEGSKA (reference sequence). The CDR3 loop reads CSARRTGLPKETQYF.